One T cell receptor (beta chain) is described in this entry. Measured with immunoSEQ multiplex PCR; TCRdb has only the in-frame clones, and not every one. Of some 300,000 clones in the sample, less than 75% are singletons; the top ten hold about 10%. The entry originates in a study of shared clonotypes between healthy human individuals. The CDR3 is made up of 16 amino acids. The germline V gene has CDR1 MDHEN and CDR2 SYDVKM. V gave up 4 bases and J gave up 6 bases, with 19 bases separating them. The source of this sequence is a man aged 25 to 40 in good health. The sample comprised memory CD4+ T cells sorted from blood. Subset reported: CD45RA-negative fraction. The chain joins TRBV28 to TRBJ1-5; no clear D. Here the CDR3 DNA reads TGTGCCAGCAGTTCCGTAGGCCGTCGGTCGGGTCAGCCCCAGCATTTT. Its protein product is CASSSVGRRSGQPQHF.